The 7 T cell receptor beta chains in this list originate from one sample, sequenced in a study of cytomegalovirus exposure and HLA in healthy donors. 60 Vbeta and 13 Jbeta primers were used in PCR. TCRdb's table, derived via immunoSEQ multiplex PCR, lists solely in-frame clones and lacks some. The sample has 120,000 or so clones, 81% seen once; the top ten hold approximately 4%. Sequenced material: PBMCs. These receptors were obtained from a man aged 18 to 30 in good health and CMV-seropositive.

This chain connects TRBV5-1 to TRBJ1-6; D call uncertain. Trimming shortened V by 0 bases and J by 7 bases, and 2 bases separated the two germline ends. CDR3 size: 12 residues. Germline V gene data show CDR1 as SGHRS and CDR2 as YFSETQ. CDR3 DNA sequence: TGCGCCAGCAGCTTGGTAAATTCACCCCTCCACTTT. Residues: CASSLVNSPLHF.

This chain joins TRBV7-6 and TRBJ2-7, with 9 bases matching TRBD1. Trimming removed 0 bases from V and 4 bases from J; junction bases left unmatched: 4. Germline V lookup: CDR1 SGHVS, CDR2 FNYEAQ. The CDR3 consists of 15 residues. CDR3 amino acids: CASSLALGQGYEQYF. The CDR3 DNA reads as TGTGCCAGCAGCTTAGCGTTGGGACAGGGTTACGAGCAGTACTTC.

The chain has TRBV9 and TRBJ2-2, with 9 bases that match TRBD1. V lost 4 bases, J lost 8 bases, and 12 bases stayed unmatched. Germline CDR1 SGDLS, CDR2 YYNGEE. The CDR3 extends over 16 amino acids. As DNA, the CDR3 is TGTGCCAGCAGCCCCCGACAGGGGGTACGAGGAGGGGAGCTGTTTTTT. Translated, it gives CASSPRQGVRGGELFF.

V and J are TRBV9 and TRBJ1-2; possible D gene TRBD1, 6 bases. From germline, CDR1 is SGDLS and CDR2 YYNGEE. The CDR3 consists of 15 residues. V lost 3 bases and J 7 bases, leaving 19 bases between the germline ends. The CDR3: CASSANQGPLGGYTF. The CDR3 DNA is TGTGCCAGCAGCGCAAACCAGGGGCCCCTCGGTGGCTACACCTTC.

The chain recombines TRBV5-4 with TRBJ2-5, with 8 nucleotides matching TRBD1. The ends lost 4 bases at V and 9 bases at J; junction bases unmatched: 8. The CDR3 contains 13 residues. Germline V gene sequence: CDR1 SGHNT, CDR2 YYREEE (reference sequence). CDR3 coding DNA: TGTGCCAGCAGCCGACAGGGGCCCGGGGCCCAGTACTTC. This gives the protein CASSRQGPGAQYF.

This clone was seen just once. CDR3 amino acids: CASSETGLSTGELFF. The CDR3 DNA is TGTGCCAGCAGCGAGACAGGGCTATCCACCGGGGAGCTGTTTTTT. The chain couples TRBV7-2 to TRBJ2-2; the match to TRBD1 covers 7 bases. V was pared by 5 bases and J by 4 bases, with 7 bases of the junction left unmatched. CDR3 length: 15 amino acids. Germline CDR1 is SGHTA and CDR2 is FQGNSA.

J is TRBJ2-7 and V is TRBV4-3, with 7 bases identical to TRBD1. CDR1 is LGHNA and CDR2 is YSLEER in the germline V gene. The ends lost 5 bases at V and 2 bases at J; junction bases unmatched: 6. This CDR3 spans 14 amino acids. The CDR3 is CASSTRQGPYEQYF. DNA of the CDR3: TGCGCCAGCAGCACCCGACAGGGACCCTACGAGCAGTACTTC.